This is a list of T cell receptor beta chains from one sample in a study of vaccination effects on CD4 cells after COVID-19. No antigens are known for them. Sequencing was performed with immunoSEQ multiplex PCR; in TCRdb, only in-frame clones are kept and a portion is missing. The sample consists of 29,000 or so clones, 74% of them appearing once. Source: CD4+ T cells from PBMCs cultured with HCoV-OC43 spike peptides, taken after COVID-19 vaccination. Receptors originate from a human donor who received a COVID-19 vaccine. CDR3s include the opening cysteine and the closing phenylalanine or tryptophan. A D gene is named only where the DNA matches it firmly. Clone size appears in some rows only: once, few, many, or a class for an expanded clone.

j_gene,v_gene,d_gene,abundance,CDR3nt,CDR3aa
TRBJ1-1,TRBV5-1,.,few,TGCGCCAGCAGGAGGGGACCGGGGGAAGCTGAAGCTTTCTTT,CASRRGPGEAEAFF
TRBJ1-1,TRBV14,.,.,TGTGCCAGCAGCCATTATCGTCTGAACACTGAAGCTTTCTTT,CASSHYRLNTEAFF
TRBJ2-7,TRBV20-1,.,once,TGCAGTGCTACTCGGGGATACGAGCAGTACTTC,CSATRGYEQYF
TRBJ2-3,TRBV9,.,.,TGTGCCAGCAGCGTAGGACAGGCAGATACGCAGTATTTT,CASSVGQADTQYF
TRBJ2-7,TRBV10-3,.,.,TGTGCCATCACGGGGGATGGGGACGCCGGGGGATACGAGCAGTACTTC,CAITGDGDAGGYEQYF
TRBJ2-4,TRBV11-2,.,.,TGTGCCAGCAGCCCAGGGCCTGGAAACATTCAGTACTTC,CASSPGPGNIQYF
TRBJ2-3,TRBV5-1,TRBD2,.,TGCGCCTCCTCAATAGCGGGAGAGGCAGATACGCAGTATTTT,CASSIAGEADTQYF
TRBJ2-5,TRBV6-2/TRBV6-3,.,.,TGTGCCAGCAGTCCGGGGGAAGAGACCCAGTACTTC,CASSPGEETQYF
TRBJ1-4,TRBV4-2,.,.,TGTGCCAGCAGCCGGGGGGAAACTAATGAAAAACTGTTTTTT,CASSRGETNEKLFF
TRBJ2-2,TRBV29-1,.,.,TGCAGCGTGGGCTATCCGAACACCGGGGAGCTGTTTTTT,CSVGYPNTGELFF
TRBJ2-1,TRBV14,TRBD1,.,TGTGCCAGCAGCCCTCGACAGGGTTCTGGCGATGAGCAGTTCTTC,CASSPRQGSGDEQFF
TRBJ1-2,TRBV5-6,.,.,TGTGCCAGCAGCCTAGGACAGCCATATGGCTACACCTTC,CASSLGQPYGYTF
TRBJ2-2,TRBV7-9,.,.,TGTGCCAGCAGCTTAGACAGAGTCTGGTCCGCGAACACCGGGGAGCTGTTTTTT,CASSLDRVWSANTGELFF
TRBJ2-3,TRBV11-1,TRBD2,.,TGTGCCAGCCAACCGGGACTAGCGGGCACAGATACGCAGTATTTT,CASQPGLAGTDTQYF
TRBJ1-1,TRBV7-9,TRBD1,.,TGTGCCATCCCGGGGGACAGGGAAGGTTTGGTCACTGAAGCTTTCTTT,CAIPGDREGLVTEAFF
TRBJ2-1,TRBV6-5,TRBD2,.,TGTGCCAGCAGGGCGAGTGCGGGAGTAGGGAATGAGCAGTTCTTC,CASRASAGVGNEQFF
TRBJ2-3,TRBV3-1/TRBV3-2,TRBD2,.,TGTGCCAGCAGCTCCCAGCGGGAGGGGGCAGATACGCAGTATTTT,CASSSQREGADTQYF
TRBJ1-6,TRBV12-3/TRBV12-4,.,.,TGTGCCAGCAATGGTGTTAGCTCACCCCTCCACTTT,CASNGVSSPLHF
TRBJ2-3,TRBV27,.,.,TGTGCCAGCAGTTTATCCCGGCCAGTAGCTAGTACGCAGTATTTT,CASSLSRPVASTQYF
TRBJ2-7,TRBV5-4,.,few,TGTGCCAGCAGCCCCGGGGGCCATGCCTACGAGCAGTACTTC,CASSPGGHAYEQYF
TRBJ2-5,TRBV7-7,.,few,TGTGCCAGCAGCTCAGGTCGGCTGGTGAGGGGGACATTGGAGACCCAGTACTTC,CASSSGRLVRGTLETQYF
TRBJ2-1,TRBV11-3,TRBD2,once,TGTGCCAGCAGCCCCGGCGGGACTAGCGGCTACAATGAGCAGTTCTTC,CASSPGGTSGYNEQFF
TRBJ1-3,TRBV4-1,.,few,TGCGCCAGCAGCCAAGACGGGGACTCTGGAAACACCATATATTTT,CASSQDGDSGNTIYF